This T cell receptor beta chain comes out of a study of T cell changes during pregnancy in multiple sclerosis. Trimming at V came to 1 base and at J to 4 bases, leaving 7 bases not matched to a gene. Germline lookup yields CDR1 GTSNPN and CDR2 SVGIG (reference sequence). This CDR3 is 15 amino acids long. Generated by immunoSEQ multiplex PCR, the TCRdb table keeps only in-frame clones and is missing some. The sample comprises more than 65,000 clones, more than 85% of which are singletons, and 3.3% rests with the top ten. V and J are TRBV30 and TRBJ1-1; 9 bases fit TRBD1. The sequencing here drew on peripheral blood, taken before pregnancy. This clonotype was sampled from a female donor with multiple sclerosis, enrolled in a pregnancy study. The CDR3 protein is CAWSARTGGITEAFF. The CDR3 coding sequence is TGTGCCTGGAGTGCACGAACAGGGGGCATCACTGAAGCTTTCTTT.